The following is a TCR beta chain sequence with its context. The specificity of this receptor is unknown. Base qualities are not recorded, but no much larger clone differs from it by a single base. Library preparation employed the immunoSEQ multiplex PCR assay. Held by TCRdb, this immuneACCESS table contains in-frame sequences only and omits some clones. Under half of the omission traces to an unresolved V gene where checked; the cause of the rest is unknown. The table for this sample lists 540,000 or so clones; 78% of them were counted only once. Jointly, the top ten make up around 0.012% of the sample. These data come from a study of shared T cell receptors in the human thymus (dated by TCRdb to about 2021). General notes on the study: The study examined how self-reactive, shared T-cell receptor alpha chains are generated in the human thymus.

Taken from cysteine to phenylalanine, the CDR3 has 16 residues. The DNA shown is the 48-base CDR3, in frame from base 1. V is cut by 4 bases and J by 2 bases, and the space between the germline ends is 18 bases. The germline V gene sets CDR1 to SGHTS and CDR2 to YDEGEE. These same data were also listed under a study on human thymus T cells. Reported in the second study: The donors were immunologically healthy infants in Finland who had open corrective cardiac surgery for congenital heart defects. The thymus tissue came from surgical resects taken out during corrective cardiac surgery. Biased V and J gene segment usage appeared to be present in both thymic and peripheral blood repertoires. According to the related research, thymic TCR repertoires were highly overlapping among unrelated individuals. The study characterized TCR alpha and beta repertoires from about 8 infant thymus samples and a few related peripheral blood samples. Donor ages ranged from about 7 to 244 days, and the cohort comprised about six male and a couple of female infants. After being mechanically released from the tissue, thymocytes were kept at -70 degrees C in pellets of roughly 10-30 million cells. A QIAsymphony instrument was used to extract genomic DNA from the frozen cell pellets. Using the immunoSEQ multiplex PCR assay, the TCRB and TCRAD loci were amplified from a standardized quantity of quality-controlled genomic DNA. The amplicons spanned the V(D)J region and were long enough to cover the CDR3 and allow V and J genes to be identified. The commercial immunoSEQ service was used to sequence amplicons on an Illumina platform. Primer bias and sequencing errors were corrected using previously described methods, and TCRAD and TCRB definitions followed the IMGT database. immunoSEQ Analyzer 3.0 and VDJTools were used for repertoire analysis, which covered basic statistics, V/J segment usage, diversity estimates, rarefaction and pairwise overlap. Diversity was estimated using the Chao1, ChaoE, Efron-Thisted, Shannon and inverse Simpson indices, and was also estimated on datasets down-sampled to the size of the smallest sample. Repertoire overlap was assessed by strict matching of CDR3 nucleotide sequence, V gene and J gene, and clustering was done by Jaccard-based multidimensional scaling. On average, thymus samples yielded 750,000 to 1,000,000 unique TCRB clonotypes, whereas blood samples yielded some 92,000.

The chain links TRBV5-8 with TRBJ1-1; tentative D gene TRBD1, with 6 bases matching. The sequence derives from a boy in the first two years of life with a congenital heart defect. Donor details come from another sample of the same person, matched by shared clones. Sequencing was carried out using thymocytes. The sequenced DNA: TGTGCCAGCAGCCCCAGAGCCGGACAGTCCAACACTGAAGCTTTCTTT. The translation is CASSPRAGQSNTEAFF.